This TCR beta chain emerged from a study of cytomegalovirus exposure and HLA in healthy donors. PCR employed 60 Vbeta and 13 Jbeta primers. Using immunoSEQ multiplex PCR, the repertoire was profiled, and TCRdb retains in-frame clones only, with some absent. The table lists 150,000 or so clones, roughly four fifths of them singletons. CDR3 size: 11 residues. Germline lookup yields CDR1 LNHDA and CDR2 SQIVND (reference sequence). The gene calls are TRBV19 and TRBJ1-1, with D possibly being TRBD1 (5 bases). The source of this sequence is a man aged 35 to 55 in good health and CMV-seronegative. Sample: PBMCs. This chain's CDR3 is CGSGVGTEAFF. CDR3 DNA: TGTGGGTCGGGGGTGGGCACTGAAGCTTTCTTT.